This T cell receptor (beta chain) was identified during a study of CD8+ T cells in alopecia areata. In regard to this clone: Antigen specificity is unknown.

There are 16 residues in the CDR3. Trimming left V 5 bases short and J 1 base short, with 17 bases between. Looked up from germline, CDR1 is MNHEY and CDR2 is SMNVEV (reference sequence). General study results and limits: Clonality was higher in lesional than normal scalp, especially in alopecia totalis/universalis.

In each case, RNA was isolated and then reverse transcribed into cDNA as the sequencing template. TCRdb keeps only in-frame clones here, not all; method: immunoSEQ multiplex PCR. The repertoire consists of 150,000 to 200,000 clones, with around 71% occurring once and the leading ten covering more than 9.5%. The sample consisted of CD8+ T cells sorted from blood, taken at week 0. The sequence was obtained from a human donor with alopecia areata. V and J are TRBV27 and TRBJ1-1; no definite D call. The CDR3: CASSPLPRRGNTEAFF. The DNA for the CDR3 is TGTGCCAGCAGTCCTCTACCGCGACGGGGGAACACTGAAGCTTTCTTT.